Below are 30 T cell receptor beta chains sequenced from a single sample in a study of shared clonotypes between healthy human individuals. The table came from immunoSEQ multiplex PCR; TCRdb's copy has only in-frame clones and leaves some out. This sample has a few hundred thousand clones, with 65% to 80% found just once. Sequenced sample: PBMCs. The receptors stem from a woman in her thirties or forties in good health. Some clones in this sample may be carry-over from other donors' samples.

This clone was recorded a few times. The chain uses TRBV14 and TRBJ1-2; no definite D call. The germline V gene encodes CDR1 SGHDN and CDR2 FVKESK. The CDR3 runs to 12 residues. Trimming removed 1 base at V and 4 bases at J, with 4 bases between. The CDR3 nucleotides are TGTGCCAGCAGCCAAGGAGTCTATGGCTACACCTTC. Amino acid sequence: CASSQGVYGYTF.

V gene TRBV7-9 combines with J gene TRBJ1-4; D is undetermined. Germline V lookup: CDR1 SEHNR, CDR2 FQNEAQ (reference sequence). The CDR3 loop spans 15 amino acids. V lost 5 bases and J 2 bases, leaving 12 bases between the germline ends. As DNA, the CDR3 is TGTGCCAGCAGCCTCGACGGCCGTACTAATGAAAAACTGTTTTTT. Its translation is CASSLDGRTNEKLFF.

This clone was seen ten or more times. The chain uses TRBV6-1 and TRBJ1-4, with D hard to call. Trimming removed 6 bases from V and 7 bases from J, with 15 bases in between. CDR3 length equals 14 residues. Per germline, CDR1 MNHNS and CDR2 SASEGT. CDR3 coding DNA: TGTGCCAGCAGGGATCAACCTTCGGGTGAAAAACTGTTTTTT. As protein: CASRDQPSGEKLFF.

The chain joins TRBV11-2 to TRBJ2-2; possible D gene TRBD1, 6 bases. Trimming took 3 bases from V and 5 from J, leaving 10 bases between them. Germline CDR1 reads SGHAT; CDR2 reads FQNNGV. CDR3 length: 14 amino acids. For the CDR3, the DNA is TGTGCCAGCAGCTTGACTCAGGGGACCGGGGAGCTGTTTTTT. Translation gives CASSLTQGTGELFF.

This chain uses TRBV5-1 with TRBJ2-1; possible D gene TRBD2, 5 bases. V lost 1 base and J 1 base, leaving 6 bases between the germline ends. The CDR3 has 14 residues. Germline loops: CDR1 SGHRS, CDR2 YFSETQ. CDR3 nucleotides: TGCGCCAGCAGCTTGAGAGGGTCCTACAATGAGCAGTTCTTC. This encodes CASSLRGSYNEQFF.

CDR3 sequence: CASSPGQQNQPQHF. For the CDR3, the DNA is TGCGCCAGCAGCCCGGGACAGCAAAATCAGCCCCAGCATTTT. The rearrangement joins TRBV5-1 to TRBJ1-5; 7 nucleotides agree with TRBD1. The CDR3 spans 14 residues. Trimming took 4 bases from V and 4 from J; bases not matched to a gene: 5. Germline-derived CDR1 and CDR2 are SGHRS and YFSETQ.

The CDR3 loop is CASSISSGTVDGYTF. CDR3 nucleotide sequence: TGTGCCAGTAGTATTTCTTCTGGGACAGTCGATGGCTACACCTTC. The J gene is TRBJ1-2, the V gene TRBV19; 7 nucleotides line up with TRBD1. There are 15 residues in the CDR3. The trim removed 3 bases at V and 6 bases at J, leaving 10 bases unmatched. CDR1 and CDR2 from the germline V gene are LNHDA and SQIVND (reference sequence).

CDR3: CASSPPGLVVDGEQFF. The CDR3 DNA reads TGTGCCAGCAGTCCTCCGGGACTAGTGGTCGACGGTGAGCAGTTCTTC. The V gene is TRBV27, the J gene TRBJ2-1; 8 positions match TRBD2. CDR1 is MNHEY, CDR2 SMNVEV, per germline (reference sequence). This CDR3 spans 16 amino acids. V was pared by 5 bases and J by 9 bases, with 15 bases of the junction left unmatched.

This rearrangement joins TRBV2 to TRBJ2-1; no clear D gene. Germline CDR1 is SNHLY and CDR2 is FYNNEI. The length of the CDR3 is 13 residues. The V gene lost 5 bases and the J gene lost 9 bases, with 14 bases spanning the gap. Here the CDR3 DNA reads TGTGCCAGCAGTCAGTATCCCGAACTTGAGCAGTTCTTC. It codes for CASSQYPELEQFF.

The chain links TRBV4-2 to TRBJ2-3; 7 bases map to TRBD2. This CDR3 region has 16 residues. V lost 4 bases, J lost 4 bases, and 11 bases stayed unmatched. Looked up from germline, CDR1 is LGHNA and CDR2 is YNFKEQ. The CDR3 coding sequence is TGTGCCAGCAGCCGAAGCTCCTTTAGCGGGCCAGATACGCAGTATTTT. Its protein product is CASSRSSFSGPDTQYF.

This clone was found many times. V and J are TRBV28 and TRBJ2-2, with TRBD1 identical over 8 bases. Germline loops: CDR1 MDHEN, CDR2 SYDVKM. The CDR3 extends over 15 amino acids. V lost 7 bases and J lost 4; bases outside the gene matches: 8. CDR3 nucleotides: TGTGCCAGCAAGCCCAGGGGGCGAGGCACCGGGGAGCTGTTTTTT. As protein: CASKPRGRGTGELFF.

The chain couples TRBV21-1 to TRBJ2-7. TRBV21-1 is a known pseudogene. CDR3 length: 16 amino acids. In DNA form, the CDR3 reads TGTGCCAGCAGCAATAGGGGGGCAGCCCCCACCTACGAGCAGTACTTC. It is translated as CASSNRGAAPTYEQYF.

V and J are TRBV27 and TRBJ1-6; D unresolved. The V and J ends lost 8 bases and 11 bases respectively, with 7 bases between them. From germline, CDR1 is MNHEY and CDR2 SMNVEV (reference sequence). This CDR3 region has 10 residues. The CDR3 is CASCWPPLHF. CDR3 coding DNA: TGTGCCAGCTGCTGGCCACCCCTCCACTTT.

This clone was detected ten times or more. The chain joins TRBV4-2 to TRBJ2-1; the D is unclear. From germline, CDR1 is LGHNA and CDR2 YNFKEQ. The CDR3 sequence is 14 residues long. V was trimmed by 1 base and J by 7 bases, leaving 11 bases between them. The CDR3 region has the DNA TGTGCCAGCAGCCAAGGCCAGGAAGTAAATGAGCAGTTCTTC. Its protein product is CASSQGQEVNEQFF.

CDR3 sequence reads: CSGGPVQPQHF. CDR3 DNA sequence: TGCAGCGGAGGGCCAGTCCAGCCCCAGCATTTT. The chain employs TRBV29-1 and TRBJ1-5; no firm D call. The CDR3 extends over 11 amino acids. The V gene lost 7 bases and the J gene lost 7 bases, with 11 bases spanning the gap. CDR1 is SQVTM, CDR2 ANQGSEA, per germline.

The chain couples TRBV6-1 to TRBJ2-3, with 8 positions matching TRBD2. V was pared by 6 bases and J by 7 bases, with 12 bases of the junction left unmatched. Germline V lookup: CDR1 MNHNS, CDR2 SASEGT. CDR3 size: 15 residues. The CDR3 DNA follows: TGTGCCAGCAGGGGAAGAGCGGGAGAGACGTATACGCAGTATTTT. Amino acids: CASRGRAGETYTQYF.

CDR3 in DNA: TGTGCCAGCAGCTTAGTCACAGGGGGCGTTTATGGCTACACCTTC. Residues: CASSLVTGGVYGYTF. The chain links TRBV7-8 to TRBJ1-2, with 9 bases that match TRBD1. V was pared by 1 base and J by 5 bases, with 5 bases of the junction left unmatched. The CDR3 sequence is 15 residues long. Germline V gene data show CDR1 as SGHVS and CDR2 as FQNEAQ.

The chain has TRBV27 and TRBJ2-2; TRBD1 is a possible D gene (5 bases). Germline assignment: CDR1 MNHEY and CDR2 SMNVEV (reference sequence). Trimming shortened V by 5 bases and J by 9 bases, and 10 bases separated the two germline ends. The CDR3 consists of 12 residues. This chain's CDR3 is CASSHPGRELFF. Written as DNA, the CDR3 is TGTGCCAGCAGTCACCCAGGGCGGGAGCTGTTTTTT.

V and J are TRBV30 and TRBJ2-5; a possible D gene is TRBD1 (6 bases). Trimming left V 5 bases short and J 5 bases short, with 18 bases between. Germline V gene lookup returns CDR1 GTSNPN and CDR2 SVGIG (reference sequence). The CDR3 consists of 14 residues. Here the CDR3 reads CAWATLGAGETQYF. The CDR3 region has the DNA TGTGCCTGGGCCACCCTGGGGGCAGGGGAGACCCAGTACTTC.

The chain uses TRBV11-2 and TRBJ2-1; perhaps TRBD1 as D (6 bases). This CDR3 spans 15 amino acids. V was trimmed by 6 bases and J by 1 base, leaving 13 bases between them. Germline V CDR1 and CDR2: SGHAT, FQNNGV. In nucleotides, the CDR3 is TGTGCCAGCAGTCAACTCAGGGGTTCCTACAATGAGCAGTTCTTC. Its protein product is CASSQLRGSYNEQFF.

CDR3 sequence reads: CASSLETGGAAGANVLTF. The CDR3 nucleotides read TGTGCCAGCAGTTTAGAGACAGGGGGCGCAGCTGGGGCCAACGTCCTGACTTTC. This chain connects TRBV28 to TRBJ2-6; the match to TRBD1 covers 10 bases. CDR1 and CDR2 from the germline V gene are MDHEN and SYDVKM. The trim removed 2 bases at V and 2 bases at J, leaving 6 bases unmatched. This CDR3 is built from 18 residues.

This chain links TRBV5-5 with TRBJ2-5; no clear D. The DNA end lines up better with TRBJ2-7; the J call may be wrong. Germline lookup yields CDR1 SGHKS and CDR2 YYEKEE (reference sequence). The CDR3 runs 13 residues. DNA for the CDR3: TGTGCCAGCAGCGCTGGACGGTCCGACGAGCAGTACTTC. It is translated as CASSAGRSDEQYF.

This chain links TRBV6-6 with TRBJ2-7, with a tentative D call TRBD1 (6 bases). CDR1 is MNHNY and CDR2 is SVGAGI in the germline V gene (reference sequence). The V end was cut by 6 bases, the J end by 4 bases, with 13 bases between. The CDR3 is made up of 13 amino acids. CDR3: CASRQQGFYEQYF. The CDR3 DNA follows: TGTGCCAGCAGACAACAGGGATTTTACGAGCAGTACTTC.

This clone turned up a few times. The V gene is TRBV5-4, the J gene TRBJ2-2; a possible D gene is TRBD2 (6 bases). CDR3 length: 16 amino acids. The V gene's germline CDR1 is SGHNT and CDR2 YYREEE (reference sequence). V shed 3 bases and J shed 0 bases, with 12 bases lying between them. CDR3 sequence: CASSSYSGANTGELFF. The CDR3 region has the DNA TGTGCCAGCAGCTCGTATAGCGGTGCGAACACCGGGGAGCTGTTTTTT. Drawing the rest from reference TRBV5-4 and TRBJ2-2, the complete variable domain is ETGVTQSPTHLIKTRGQQVTLRCSSQSGHNTVSWYQQALGQGPQFIFQYYREEENGRGNFPPRFSGLQFPNYSSELNVNALELDDSALYLCASSSYSGANTGELFFGEGSRLTVL.

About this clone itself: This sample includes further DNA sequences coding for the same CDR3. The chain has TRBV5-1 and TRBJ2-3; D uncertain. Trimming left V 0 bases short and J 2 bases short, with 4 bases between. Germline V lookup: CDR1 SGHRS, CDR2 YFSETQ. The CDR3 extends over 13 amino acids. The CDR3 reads CASSLGATDTQYF. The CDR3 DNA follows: TGCGCCAGCAGCTTGGGAGCCACAGATACGCAGTATTTT. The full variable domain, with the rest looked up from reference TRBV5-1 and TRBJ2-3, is KAGVTQTPRYLIKTRGQQVTLSCSPISGHRSVSWYQQTPGQGLQFLFEYFSETQRNKGNFPGRFSGRQFSNSRSEMNVSTLELGDSALYLCASSLGATDTQYFGPGTRLTVL.

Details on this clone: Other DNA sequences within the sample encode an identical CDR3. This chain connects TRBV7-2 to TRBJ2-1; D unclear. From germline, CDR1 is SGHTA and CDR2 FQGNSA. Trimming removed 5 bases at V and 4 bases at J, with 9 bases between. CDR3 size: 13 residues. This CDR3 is CASSPRAYNEQFF. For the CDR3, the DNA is TGTGCCAGCAGCCCACGGGCTTACAATGAGCAGTTCTTC.

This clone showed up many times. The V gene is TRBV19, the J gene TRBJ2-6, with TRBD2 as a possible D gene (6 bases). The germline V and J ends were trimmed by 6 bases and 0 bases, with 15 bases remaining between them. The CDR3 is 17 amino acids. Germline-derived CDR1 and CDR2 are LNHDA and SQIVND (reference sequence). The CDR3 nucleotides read TGTGCCAGTAGCCCATCCCCCGGGAGCTCTGGGGCCAACGTCCTGACTTTC. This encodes CASSPSPGSSGANVLTF.

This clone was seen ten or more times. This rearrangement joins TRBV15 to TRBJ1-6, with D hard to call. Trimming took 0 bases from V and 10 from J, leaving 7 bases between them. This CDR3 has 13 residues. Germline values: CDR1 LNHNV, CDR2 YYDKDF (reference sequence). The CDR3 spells CATSRERRSPLHF. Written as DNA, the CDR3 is TGTGCCACCAGCAGAGAACGTCGGTCACCCCTCCACTTT.

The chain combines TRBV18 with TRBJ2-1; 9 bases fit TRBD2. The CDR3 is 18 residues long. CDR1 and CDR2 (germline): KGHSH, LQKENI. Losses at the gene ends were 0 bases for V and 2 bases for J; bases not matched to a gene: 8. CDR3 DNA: TGTGCCAGCTCACCACCGCGGCGGGAGGGCCCTCCCTACAATGAGCAGTTCTTC. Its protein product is CASSPPRREGPPYNEQFF.

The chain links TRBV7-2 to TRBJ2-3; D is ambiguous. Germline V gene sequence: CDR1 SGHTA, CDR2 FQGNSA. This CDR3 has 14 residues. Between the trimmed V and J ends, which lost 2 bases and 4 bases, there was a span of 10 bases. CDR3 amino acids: CASSLSPLPDTQYF. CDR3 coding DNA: TGTGCCAGCAGCTTATCTCCGCTCCCAGATACGCAGTATTTT.